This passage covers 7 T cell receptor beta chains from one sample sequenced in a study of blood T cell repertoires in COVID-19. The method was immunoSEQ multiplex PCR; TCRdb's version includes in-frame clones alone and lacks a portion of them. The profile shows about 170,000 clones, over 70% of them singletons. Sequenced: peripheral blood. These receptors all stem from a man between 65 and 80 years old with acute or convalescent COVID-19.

In DNA form, the CDR3 reads TGTGCCAGCAGCTCGACAGCAAATAGCAATCAGCCCCAGCATTTT. Encoded protein: CASSSTANSNQPQHF. V usage is TRBV7-8 and J usage is TRBJ1-5, with D possibly matching TRBD1 (5 bases). The germline V and J ends were trimmed by 4 bases and 0 bases, with 10 bases remaining between them. The CDR3 is 15 residues long. Germline assignment: CDR1 SGHVS and CDR2 FQNEAQ.

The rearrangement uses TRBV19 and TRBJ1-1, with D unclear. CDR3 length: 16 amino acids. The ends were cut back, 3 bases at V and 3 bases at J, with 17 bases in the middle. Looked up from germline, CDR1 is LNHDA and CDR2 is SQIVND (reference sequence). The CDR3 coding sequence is TGTGCCAGTAGTATTGGGGTCGGCCAGGAGGACACTGAAGCTTTCTTT. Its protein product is CASSIGVGQEDTEAFF.

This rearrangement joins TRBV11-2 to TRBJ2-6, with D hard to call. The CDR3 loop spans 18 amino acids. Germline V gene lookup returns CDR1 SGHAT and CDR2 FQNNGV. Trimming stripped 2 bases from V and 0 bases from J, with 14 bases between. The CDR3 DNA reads TGTGCCAGCAGCTTACTCCCTTCTCCCGGCTCTGGGGCCAACGTCCTGACTTTC. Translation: CASSLLPSPGSGANVLTF.

Here the CDR3 DNA reads TGCGCCAGCAGCTTGAACGCCGGGGATTCACCCCTCCACTTT. It encodes CASSLNAGDSPLHF. The rearrangement links TRBV5-1 to TRBJ1-6; no clear D. This CDR3 comprises 14 residues. Germline values: CDR1 SGHRS, CDR2 YFSETQ. The germline V and J ends were trimmed by 1 base and 8 bases, with 10 bases remaining between them. Looking up the rest from reference TRBV5-1 and TRBJ1-6 gives the full variable domain: KAGVTQTPRYLIKTRGQQVTLSCSPISGHRSVSWYQQTPGQGLQFLFEYFSETQRNKGNFPGRFSGRQFSNSRSEMNVSTLELGDSALYLCASSLNAGDSPLHFGNGTRLTVT.

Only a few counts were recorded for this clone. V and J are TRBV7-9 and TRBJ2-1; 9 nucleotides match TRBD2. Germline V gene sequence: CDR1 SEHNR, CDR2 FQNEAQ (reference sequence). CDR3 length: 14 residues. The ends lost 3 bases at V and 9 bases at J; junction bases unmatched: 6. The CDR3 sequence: CASSFPLLAGEQFF. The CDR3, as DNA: TGTGCCAGCAGCTTTCCCTTACTAGCGGGTGAGCAGTTCTTC.

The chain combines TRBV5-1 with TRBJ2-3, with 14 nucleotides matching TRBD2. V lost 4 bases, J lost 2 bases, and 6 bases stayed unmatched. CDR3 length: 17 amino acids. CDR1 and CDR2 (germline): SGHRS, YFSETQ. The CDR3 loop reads CASSQGLAGGTTDTQYF. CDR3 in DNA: TGCGCCAGCAGCCAAGGACTAGCGGGGGGTACCACAGATACGCAGTATTTT.

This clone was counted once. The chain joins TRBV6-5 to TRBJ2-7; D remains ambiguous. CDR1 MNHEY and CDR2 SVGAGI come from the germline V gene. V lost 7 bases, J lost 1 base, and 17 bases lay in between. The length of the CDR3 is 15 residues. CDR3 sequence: CASTDTGLESYEQYF. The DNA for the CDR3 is TGTGCCAGCACCGACACCGGTCTCGAATCCTACGAGCAGTACTTC.